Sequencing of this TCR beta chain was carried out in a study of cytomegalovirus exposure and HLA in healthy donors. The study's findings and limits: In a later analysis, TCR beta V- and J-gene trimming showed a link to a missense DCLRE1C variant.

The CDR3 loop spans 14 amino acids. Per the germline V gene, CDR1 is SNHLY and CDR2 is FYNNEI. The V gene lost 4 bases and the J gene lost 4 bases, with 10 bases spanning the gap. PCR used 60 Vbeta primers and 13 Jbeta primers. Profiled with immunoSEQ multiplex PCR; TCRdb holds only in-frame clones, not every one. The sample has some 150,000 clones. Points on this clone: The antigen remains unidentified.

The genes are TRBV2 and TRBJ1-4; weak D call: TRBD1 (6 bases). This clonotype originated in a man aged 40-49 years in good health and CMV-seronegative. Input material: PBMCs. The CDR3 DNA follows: TGTGCCAGCAGTGTTTACAGGGATAATGAAAAACTGTTTTTT. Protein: CASSVYRDNEKLFF.